This TCR beta chain was captured by sequencing in a study of blood T cells in healthy people across ages. Many counts were recorded for this clonotype. There are 14 residues in the CDR3. With 0 bases removed from V and 5 bases from J, the gap between germline ends came to 10 bases. CDR1 is MGHRA and CDR2 is YSYEKL in the germline V gene. The use of a sample-barcoded 5' primer and a J-beta primer mix characterized a second PCR of about 7 to 12 cycles. Every cDNA was tagged by a template-switch adaptor with 12 random nucleotides. TCRdb re-derived calls from the 5' RACE reads in MiXCR, one entry per CDR3 protein. The table lists almost 550,000 distinct CDR3 sequences, 24% of them singletons. These same data were also listed under a study on T cells of mothers and their children. That source adds: In related and unrelated pairs alike, thymic selection shapes TCR recombination output, with inherited differences minor. Relative to unrelated pairs, biologically related mother-child dyads exhibited marginally greater, non-significant overlap.

This receptor was taken from a boy aged 5-17 years in good health. The chain employs TRBV4-1 and TRBJ2-5, with D possibly TRBD2 on 6 matching bases. Material for sequencing was blood. The CDR3 DNA reads TGCGCCAGCAGCCAAGAGGAGGGGTTGGAGACCCAGTACTTC. Translated: CASSQEEGLETQYF.